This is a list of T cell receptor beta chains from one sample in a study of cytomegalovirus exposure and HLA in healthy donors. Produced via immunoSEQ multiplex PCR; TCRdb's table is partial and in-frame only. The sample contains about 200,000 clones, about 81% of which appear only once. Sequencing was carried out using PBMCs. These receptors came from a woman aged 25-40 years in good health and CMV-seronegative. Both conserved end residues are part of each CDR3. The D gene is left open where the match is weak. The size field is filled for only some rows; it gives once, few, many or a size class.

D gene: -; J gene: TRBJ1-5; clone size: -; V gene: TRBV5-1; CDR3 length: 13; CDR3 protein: CASSFSLNQPQHF; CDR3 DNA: TGCGCCAGCAGCTTTAGTTTGAATCAGCCCCAGCATTTT
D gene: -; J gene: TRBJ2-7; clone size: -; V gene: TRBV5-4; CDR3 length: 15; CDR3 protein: CASSLSGMGRYEQYF; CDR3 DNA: TGTGCCAGCAGCTTGAGTGGGATGGGGCGCTACGAGCAGTACTTC
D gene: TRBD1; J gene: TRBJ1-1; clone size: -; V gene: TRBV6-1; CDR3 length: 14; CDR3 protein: CASSWTGPNTEAFF; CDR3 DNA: TGTGCCAGCAGTTGGACAGGGCCGAACACTGAAGCTTTCTTT
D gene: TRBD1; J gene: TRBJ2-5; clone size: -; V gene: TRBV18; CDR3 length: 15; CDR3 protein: CASSPLRTGQETQYF; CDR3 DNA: TGTGCCAGCTCACCCCTTAGGACAGGGCAAGAGACCCAGTACTTC
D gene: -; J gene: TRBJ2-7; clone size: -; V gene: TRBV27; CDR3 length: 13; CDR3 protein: CASSFSSAYEQYF; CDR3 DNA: TGTGCCAGCAGTTTTAGTTCCGCCTACGAGCAGTACTTC
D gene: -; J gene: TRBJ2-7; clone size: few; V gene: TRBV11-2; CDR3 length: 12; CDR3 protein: CASSPGTYEQYF; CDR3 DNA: TGTGCCAGCAGCCCAGGGACCTACGAGCAGTACTTC
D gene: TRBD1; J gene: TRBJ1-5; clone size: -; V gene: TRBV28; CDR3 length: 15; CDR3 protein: CASSTGQGSNQPQHF; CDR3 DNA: TGTGCCAGCAGTACGGGACAGGGATCGAATCAGCCCCAGCATTTT
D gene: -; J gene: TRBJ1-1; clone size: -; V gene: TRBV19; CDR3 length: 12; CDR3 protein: CASSTGNTEAFF; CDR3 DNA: TGTGCCAGTAGTACGGGAAACACTGAAGCTTTCTTT
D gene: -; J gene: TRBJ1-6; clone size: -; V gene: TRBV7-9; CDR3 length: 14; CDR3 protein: CASSLEQGNSPLHF; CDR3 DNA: TGTGCCAGCAGCTTAGAGCAGGGAAATTCACCCCTCCACTTT
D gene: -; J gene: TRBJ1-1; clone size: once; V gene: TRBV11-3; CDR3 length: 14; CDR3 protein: CASSLGRVNTEAFF; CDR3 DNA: TGTGCCAGCAGCTTAGGCAGGGTGAACACTGAAGCTTTCTTT
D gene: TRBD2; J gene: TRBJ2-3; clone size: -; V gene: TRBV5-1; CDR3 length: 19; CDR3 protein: CASSLHIPGLATSTDTQYF; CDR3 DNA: TGCGCCAGCAGCTTACATATCCCGGGACTAGCGACAAGCACAGATACGCAGTATTTT
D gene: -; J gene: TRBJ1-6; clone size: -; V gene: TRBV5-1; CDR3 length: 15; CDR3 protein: CASSLDSSYNSPLHF; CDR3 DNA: TGCGCCAGCAGCTTAGACAGCTCCTATAATTCACCCCTCCACTTT
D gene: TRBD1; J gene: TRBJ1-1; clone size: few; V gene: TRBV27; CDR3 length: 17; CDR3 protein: CASSLVWGAGGLTEAFF; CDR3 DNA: TGTGCCAGCAGTTTAGTCTGGGGGGCAGGGGGTCTCACTGAAGCTTTCTTT
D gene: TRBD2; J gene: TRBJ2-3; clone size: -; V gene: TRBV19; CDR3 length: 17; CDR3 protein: CASSIVGSGTGFDTQYF; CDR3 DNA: TGTGCCAGTAGTATAGTGGGGAGCGGGACCGGCTTTGATACGCAGTATTTT
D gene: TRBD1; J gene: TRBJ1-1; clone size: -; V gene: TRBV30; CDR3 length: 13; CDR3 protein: CAREGAMNTEAFF; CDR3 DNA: TGTGCCCGCGAGGGGGCCATGAACACTGAAGCTTTCTTT
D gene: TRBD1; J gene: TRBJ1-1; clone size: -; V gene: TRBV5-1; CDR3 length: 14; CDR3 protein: CASSIRQGNTEAFF; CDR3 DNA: TGCGCCAGCAGCATCCGACAGGGGAACACTGAAGCTTTCTTT